Following are 23 T cell receptor beta chains from one sample sequenced in a study of cytomegalovirus exposure and HLA in healthy donors. The PCR was carried out with 60 Vbeta primers and 13 Jbeta primers. Profiled with immunoSEQ multiplex PCR; TCRdb holds only in-frame clones, not every one. Of 150,000 to 190,000 clones in the sample, 70% to 90% were seen once. Sequenced sample: PBMCs. These receptors all stem from a woman younger than 35 in good health and CMV-seronegative.

This rearrangement joins TRBV4-2 to TRBJ1-2, with D unresolved. Between the trimmed V and J ends, which lost 1 base and 4 bases, there was a span of 13 bases. Germline V CDR1 and CDR2: LGHNA, YNFKEQ. The CDR3 runs to 15 residues. The CDR3 sequence: CASSQVSGMSYGYTF. In DNA form, the CDR3 reads TGTGCCAGCAGCCAAGTATCCGGGATGAGCTATGGCTACACCTTC.

As to this clone: The sample carries other DNA sequences with the same CDR3. The DNA for the CDR3 is TGCGCCAGCAGCCCTTTAGCGGGCGGCACAGATACGCAGTATTTT. Protein sequence: CASSPLAGGTDTQYF. The chain recombines TRBV5-1 with TRBJ2-3; 7 bases are shared with TRBD2. Per the germline V gene, CDR1 is SGHRS and CDR2 is YFSETQ. The ends lost 4 bases at V and 1 base at J; junction bases unmatched: 6. The CDR3 runs to 15 residues.

The V gene is TRBV27, the J gene TRBJ2-7; TRBD2 matches at 12 bases. With 5 bases clipped from V and 6 bases from J, the junction kept 8 bases outside the gene matches. CDR1 is MNHEY, CDR2 SMNVEV, per germline (reference sequence). The CDR3 spans 15 residues. CDR3 region: CASSERTSGKGEQYF. The CDR3 coding sequence is TGTGCCAGCAGTGAGAGGACTAGCGGGAAAGGCGAGCAGTACTTC.

Written as DNA, the CDR3 is TGCAGCGTTGAGACGGGGGGGACCTACGAGCAGTACTTC. Translated: CSVETGGTYEQYF. The chain recombines TRBV29-1 with TRBJ2-7; TRBD2 matches 8 bases. The CDR3 runs 13 residues. V shed 3 bases, J shed 2 bases, and the junction held 3 bases outside the gene matches. The germline gives CDR1 SQVTM, CDR2 ANQGSEA.

The genes are TRBV6-5 and TRBJ2-7; 7 positions match TRBD2. Germline values: CDR1 MNHEY, CDR2 SVGAGI. The CDR3 loop spans 14 amino acids. V dropped 0 bases and J dropped 3; count of bases not matched to a gene: 2. CDR3: CASSYSRGDYEQYF. The DNA of the CDR3 is TGTGCCAGCAGTTACTCCCGGGGGGACTACGAGCAGTACTTC.

This clone has just one count. The chain recombines TRBV7-9 with TRBJ1-6; D is unresolved. Looked up from germline, CDR1 is SEHNR and CDR2 is FQNEAQ (reference sequence). Trimming pared 5 bases from V and 7 bases from J, leaving 15 bases between. The CDR3 extends over 15 amino acids. The CDR3 region is CASSGPGYPNSPLHF. DNA of the CDR3: TGTGCCAGCAGCGGGCCGGGGTATCCCAATTCACCCCTCCACTTT.

The gene calls are TRBV7-2 and TRBJ1-1, with D possibly TRBD1 on 6 matching bases. From germline, CDR1 is SGHTA and CDR2 FQGNSA. The CDR3 length is 14 residues. V lost 5 bases and J lost 4, with 14 bases in between. The chain's CDR3 is CASSDGGWSTEAFF. CDR3 bases: TGTGCCAGCAGCGATGGGGGCTGGAGCACTGAAGCTTTCTTT. Filled out from reference TRBV7-2 and TRBJ1-1, the complete variable domain reads GAGVSQSPSNKVTEKGKDVELRCDPISGHTALYWYRQSLGQGLEFLIYFQGNSAPDKSGLPSDRFSAERTGGSVSTLTIQRTQQEDSAVYLCASSDGGWSTEAFFGQGTRLTVV.

This clone has a handful of counts. The chain carries TRBV6-4 and TRBJ2-3, with 8 nucleotides matching TRBD1. Germline values: CDR1 MRHNA, CDR2 SNTAGT. J lost 6 bases, V lost 5 bases, and 10 bases had no gene match. There are 15 residues in the CDR3. CDR3 residues: CASSQGASQSDTQYF. CDR3 DNA: TGTGCCAGCAGTCAGGGGGCTAGTCAGTCGGATACGCAGTATTTT.

This chain joins TRBV28 and TRBJ2-7; D is undetermined. The V end was cut by 5 bases, the J end by 6 bases, with 14 bases between. The germline gives CDR1 MDHEN, CDR2 SYDVKM. The CDR3 consists of 13 residues. The CDR3 here is CASSPTRRPEQYF. The CDR3 DNA is TGTGCCAGCAGTCCCACACGGCGGCCCGAGCAGTACTTC.

The genes are TRBV19 and TRBJ1-6, with no clear D. The germline V and J ends were trimmed by 5 bases and 9 bases, with 8 bases remaining between them. This CDR3 comprises 12 residues. Per the germline V gene, CDR1 is LNHDA and CDR2 is SQIVND (reference sequence). The CDR3 loop is CASSPSGSPLHF. CDR3 DNA: TGTGCCAGTAGTCCCTCCGGTTCACCCCTCCACTTT.

CDR3 nucleotide sequence: TGTGCCAGCAGTGAAGGTAGCGGGGGGCAAGAGACCCAGTACTTC. Translating gives CASSEGSGGQETQYF. The chain is built from TRBV2 and TRBJ2-5; 10 bases agree with TRBD2. The CDR3 is made up of 15 amino acids. The V segment lost 1 base and the J segment 2 bases; nucleotides outside the gene matches: 1. Germline lookup yields CDR1 SNHLY and CDR2 FYNNEI.

This chain connects TRBV6-1 to TRBJ1-2; D is unclear. The V end was cut by 6 bases, the J end by 0 bases, with 5 bases between. CDR1 and CDR2 (germline): MNHNS, SASEGT. The CDR3 extends over 12 amino acids. CDR3 sequence: CASRAANYGYTF. The CDR3 DNA is TGTGCCAGCAGGGCTGCTAACTATGGCTACACCTTC.

This clone was observed a few times. The gene calls are TRBV4-3 and TRBJ2-1; 7 bases are a match to TRBD2. The CDR3 is 15 residues long. Germline lookup yields CDR1 LGHNA and CDR2 YSLEER. The V segment lost 0 bases and the J segment 7 bases; nucleotides outside the gene matches: 6. As DNA, the CDR3 is TGCGCCAGCAGCCAAGACCAGCGGGGAGATAATGAGCAGTTCTTC. Amino acid sequence: CASSQDQRGDNEQFF.

V is TRBV5-8 and J is TRBJ2-5; TRBD2 aligns across 10 bases. This CDR3 has 15 amino acids. In germline, CDR1 is SGHTS, CDR2 YDEGEE. The ends lost 1 base at V and 3 bases at J; junction bases unmatched: 3. In nucleotides, the CDR3 is TGTGCCAGCAGCTTGCTAGCGGGGGCCAAAGAGACCCAGTACTTC. As protein: CASSLLAGAKETQYF.

J is TRBJ2-3 and V is TRBV28; TRBD2 is a possible D gene (5 bases). Germline loops: CDR1 MDHEN, CDR2 SYDVKM. Trimming took off 6 bases at V and 7 bases at J, with 14 bases between the two ends. CDR3 length: 13 residues. The CDR3, as DNA: TGTGCCAGCAGCCCTCCAAAGCGGAATACGCAGTATTTT. This codes for CASSPPKRNTQYF.

The rearrangement joins TRBV18 to TRBJ2-2, with 9 bases identical to TRBD2. The germline CDR1 and CDR2 sequences are KGHSH and LQKENI. The trim removed 3 bases at V and 5 bases at J, leaving 7 bases unmatched. This CDR3 comprises 16 residues. CDR3 in DNA: TGTGCCAGCTCACCGGCGGCTAGCGGGACTACCGGGGAGCTGTTTTTT. As protein: CASSPAASGTTGELFF. The complete variable domain, with remaining parts taken from reference TRBV18 and TRBJ2-2, reads NAGVMQNPRHLVRRRGQEARLRCSPMKGHSHVYWYRQLPEEGLKFMVYLQKENIIDESGMPKERFSAEFPKEGPSILRIQQVVRGDSAAYFCASSPAASGTTGELFFGEGSRLTVL.

Comments on this clone: The junction departs from germline at one end; a sequencing error may be responsible. CDR3: CASSYSIISSGGF. The CDR3 DNA sequence: TGTGCCAGCAGTTACTCGATCATCTCGAGCGGGGGTTTC. V usage is TRBV6-6 and J usage is TRBJ2-4; 8 bases map to TRBD2. This CDR3 comprises 13 residues. Germline V gene sequence: CDR1 MNHNY, CDR2 SVGAGI (reference sequence).

This chain links TRBV7-9 with TRBJ2-7, with D tentatively TRBD1 (5 bases). The CDR3 is 12 residues long. Per germline, CDR1 SEHNR and CDR2 FQNEAQ (reference sequence). Trimming pared 4 bases from V and 5 bases from J, leaving 9 bases between. The CDR3 DNA sequence: TGTGCCAGCAGCTGGGGCGCGGACGAGCAGTACTTC. It specifies CASSWGADEQYF.

The CDR3 reads CASNRQGEIEKLFF. CDR3 DNA sequence: TGTGCCAGCAACCGACAGGGAGAGATTGAAAAACTGTTTTTT. V gene TRBV9 combines with J gene TRBJ1-4, with 7 bases matching TRBD1. This CDR3 comprises 14 residues. The trim removed 6 bases at V and 7 bases at J, leaving 9 bases unmatched. Germline-derived CDR1 and CDR2 are SGDLS and YYNGEE.

The chain uses TRBV7-6 and TRBJ2-7; TRBD1 agrees at 10 bases. After removal of 2 bases from V and 6 bases from J, the junction contained 7 bases not matched to a gene. CDR1 and CDR2 from the germline V gene are SGHVS and FNYEAQ. The CDR3 loop spans 15 amino acids. CDR3 in DNA: TGTGCCAGCAGCTTAAGTTCGGGACAGGGGAGCGAGCAGTACTTC. Protein sequence: CASSLSSGQGSEQYF.

The chain is built from TRBV6-6 and TRBJ2-7; 13 positions match TRBD2. CDR1 MNHNY and CDR2 SVGAGI come from the germline V gene (reference sequence). After removal of 7 bases from V and 4 bases from J, the junction contained 1 base not matched to a gene. The CDR3 has 13 residues. The DNA for the CDR3 is TGTGCCAGCAAACTAGCGGGAGGGTACGAGCAGTACTTC. Translated: CASKLAGGYEQYF.

The rearrangement uses TRBV6-4 and TRBJ2-2; a weak D match, TRBD1 (6 bases). Germline V CDR1 and CDR2: MRHNA, SNTAGT. With 3 bases removed from V and 1 base from J, the gap between germline ends came to 6 bases. The CDR3 contains 14 residues. This CDR3 reads CASSEGGNTGELFF. DNA of the CDR3: TGTGCCAGCAGTGAAGGGGGGAACACCGGGGAGCTGTTTTTT.

The chain joins TRBV6-5 to TRBJ1-6; 8 positions match TRBD1. Germline V gene data show CDR1 as MNHEY and CDR2 as SVGAGI. J gave up 9 bases and V 2 bases, and 3 bases lay outside the gene matches. CDR3 length: 14 residues. The CDR3 region has the DNA TGTGCCAGCAGTTACGGGACAGGTAGTTCACCCCTCCACTTT. Protein: CASSYGTGSSPLHF.